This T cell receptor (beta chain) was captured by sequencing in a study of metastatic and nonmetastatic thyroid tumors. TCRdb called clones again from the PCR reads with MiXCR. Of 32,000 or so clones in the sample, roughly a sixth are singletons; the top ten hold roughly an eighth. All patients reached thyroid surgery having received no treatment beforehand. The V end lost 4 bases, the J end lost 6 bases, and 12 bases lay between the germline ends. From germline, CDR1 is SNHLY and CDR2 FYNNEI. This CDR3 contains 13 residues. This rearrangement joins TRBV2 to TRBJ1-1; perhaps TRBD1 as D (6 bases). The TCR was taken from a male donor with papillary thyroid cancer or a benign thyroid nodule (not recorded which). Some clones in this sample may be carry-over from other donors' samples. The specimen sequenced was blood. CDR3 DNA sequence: TGTGCCAGCAGTGTACAGGGTTTTTCTGAAGCTTTCTTT. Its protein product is CASSVQGFSEAFF.